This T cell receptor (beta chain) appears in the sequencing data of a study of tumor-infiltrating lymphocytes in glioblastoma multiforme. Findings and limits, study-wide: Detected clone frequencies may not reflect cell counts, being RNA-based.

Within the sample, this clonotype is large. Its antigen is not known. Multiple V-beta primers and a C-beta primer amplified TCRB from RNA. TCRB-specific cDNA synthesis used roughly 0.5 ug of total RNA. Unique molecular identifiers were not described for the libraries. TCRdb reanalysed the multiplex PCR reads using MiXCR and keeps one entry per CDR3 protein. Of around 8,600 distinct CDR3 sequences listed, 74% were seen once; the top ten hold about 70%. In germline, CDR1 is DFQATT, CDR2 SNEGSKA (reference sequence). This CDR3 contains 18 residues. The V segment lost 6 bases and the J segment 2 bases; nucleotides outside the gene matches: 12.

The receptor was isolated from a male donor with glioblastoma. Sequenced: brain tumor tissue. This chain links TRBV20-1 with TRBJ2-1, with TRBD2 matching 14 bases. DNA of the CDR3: TGCAGTGCAGCCACAGGGGGACTAGCGGGAGTCCCCTACAATGAGCAGTTCTTC. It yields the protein CSAATGGLAGVPYNEQFF.